This T cell receptor beta chain was retrieved from a study of control samples from healthy donors and cancer patients. V dropped 1 base and J dropped 3 bases, with 13 bases sitting between them. This CDR3 contains 16 residues. CDR1 LGHDT and CDR2 YNNKEL come from the germline V gene (reference sequence). Some clones are missing from TCRdb's copy, which holds only in-frame ones; the method was immunoSEQ multiplex PCR. Seen here are 150,000 to 200,000 clones, roughly 92% observed once, and the top ten hold about 1.4%. The specimen was blood. The chain recombines TRBV3-1 (or the pseudogene TRBV3-2) with TRBJ1-5; a weak D match, TRBD1 (6 bases). This receptor was obtained from a man aged 30-40 years in good health. CDR3 nucleotides: TGTGCCAGCAGCCAAGGCGACAGGCCCTCCAATCAGCCCCAGCATTTT. The encoded protein is CASSQGDRPSNQPQHF.